The 14 T cell receptor beta chains given below trace back to one sample, sequenced in a study of shared clonotypes between healthy human individuals. Clones were sequenced by immunoSEQ multiplex PCR, and TCRdb holds only the in-frame ones, with some missing. This table holds hundreds of thousands of clones, around 74% found once. Sequenced material: memory CD4+ T cells sorted from blood. The subset was: CD45RA-negative fraction. These receptors were taken from a woman in her twenties or thirties in good health.

The chain has TRBV6-5 and TRBJ2-1, with 7 bases that match TRBD2. Germline CDR1 reads MNHEY; CDR2 reads SVGAGI. The CDR3 contains 15 residues. The trim removed 6 bases at V and 4 bases at J, leaving 9 bases unmatched. CDR3 sequence (DNA): TGTGCCAGCAGAAGCGGGACTACCTATTACAATGAGCAGTTCTTC. Its protein is CASRSGTTYYNEQFF.

As regards this clone: The same CDR3 arises from other DNA sequences in this sample as well. The CDR3 here is CASSLPGQETQYF. The DNA of the CDR3 is TGCGCCAGCAGCTTGCCGGGTCAAGAGACCCAGTACTTC. J is TRBJ2-5 and V is TRBV5-1, with no clear D. Trimming cost V 1 base and J 2 bases, with 6 bases left between them. The CDR3 runs to 13 residues. Germline V gene data show CDR1 as SGHRS and CDR2 as YFSETQ.

The sample holds one count of this clone. The CDR3 nucleotides are TGTGCCAGCAGCTTAGTGAGGCTAGTGTCAGCTACGCAGTATTTT. Translation: CASSLVRLVSATQYF. This chain uses TRBV7-3 with TRBJ2-3; D is unclear. The CDR3 is 15 amino acids. The germline V gene has CDR1 SGHTA and CDR2 FQGTGA. The ends were cut back, 2 bases at V and 8 bases at J, with 17 bases in the middle.

The V and J genes are TRBV15 and TRBJ2-1; the match to TRBD2 covers 7 bases. CDR1 is LNHNV and CDR2 is YYDKDF in the germline V gene (reference sequence). After removal of 0 bases from V and 7 bases from J, the junction contained 12 bases not matched to a gene. The length of the CDR3 is 17 residues. The DNA for the CDR3 is TGTGCCACCAGCAGAGACTTGGGGGGGAGAGCGGTGAATGAGCAGTTCTTC. As protein: CATSRDLGGRAVNEQFF. The full variable domain, rest sourced from reference TRBV15 and TRBJ2-1, is DAMVIQNPRYQVTQFGKPVTLSCSQTLNHNVMYWYQQKSSQAPKLLFHYYDKDFNNEADTPDNFQSRRPNTSFCFLDIRSPGLGDTAMYLCATSRDLGGRAVNEQFFGPGTRLTVL.

The rearrangement uses TRBV7-2 and TRBJ1-2; TRBD1 agrees at 10 bases. Germline V gene sequence: CDR1 SGHTA, CDR2 FQGNSA. This CDR3 spans 14 amino acids. J lost 2 bases, V lost 5 bases, and 2 bases had no gene match. CDR3 loop: CASSDRGLNYGYTF. In nucleotides, the CDR3 is TGTGCCAGCAGCGACAGGGGGCTCAACTATGGCTACACCTTC.

V usage is TRBV6-1 and J usage is TRBJ2-4; tentatively, D is TRBD2 (6 bases). Trimming removed 2 bases at V and 0 bases at J, with 14 bases between. CDR1 MNHNS and CDR2 SASEGT come from the germline V gene. There are 17 residues in the CDR3. The CDR3 DNA reads TGTGCCAGCAGTGAACAAATTGGCGGGGTAGCCAAAAACATTCAGTACTTC. Translating gives CASSEQIGGVAKNIQYF.

This chain joins TRBV19 and TRBJ2-7, with 8 bases fitting TRBD1. With V trimmed by 5 bases and J by 4 bases, 13 bases remained unmatched. CDR1 is LNHDA and CDR2 is SQIVND in the germline V gene (reference sequence). This CDR3 is built from 16 residues. CDR3 in amino acids: CASSSSGGQGYYEQYF. In DNA, the CDR3 is TGTGCCAGTAGTTCCTCCGGCGGACAGGGTTATTACGAGCAGTACTTC.

J is TRBJ1-4 and V is TRBV6-5, with D perhaps TRBD1 (5 bases). Trimming stripped 6 bases from V and 7 bases from J, with 15 bases between. This CDR3 comprises 14 residues. In germline, CDR1 is MNHEY, CDR2 SVGAGI. Written as DNA, the CDR3 is TGTGCCAGCAGACCAGACAGCCCGGGTGAAAAACTGTTTTTT. Translating it yields CASRPDSPGEKLFF.

The rearrangement joins TRBV15 to TRBJ1-3, with D unclear. The CDR3 totals 17 residues. Germline V gene sequence: CDR1 LNHNV, CDR2 YYDKDF (reference sequence). V was pared by 1 base and J by 0 bases, with 13 bases between. CDR3 sequence: CATSRVVGVGSGNTIYF. In DNA, the CDR3 is TGTGCCACCAGCAGAGTCGTTGGGGTAGGCTCTGGAAACACCATATATTTT.

This chain links TRBV10-1 with TRBJ2-1, with 7 bases lining up with TRBD2. Germline lookup yields CDR1 WNHNN and CDR2 SYGVQD (reference sequence). V lost 0 bases, J lost 4 bases, and 9 bases stayed unmatched. The CDR3 has 17 residues. In nucleotides, the CDR3 is TGCGCCAGCAGTGAGTCGCGGTTAGCGGGTGTTTACAATGAGCAGTTCTTC. The encoded protein is CASSESRLAGVYNEQFF.

The chain uses TRBV27 and TRBJ1-2; D gene unclear. Germline V CDR1 and CDR2: MNHEY, SMNVEV (reference sequence). The length of the CDR3 is 16 residues. The V end lost 4 bases, the J end lost 2 bases, and 17 bases lay between the germline ends. The chain's CDR3 is CASSYSGATLNYGYTF. CDR3 in DNA: TGTGCCAGCAGTTATTCTGGCGCCACCCTAAACTATGGCTACACCTTC.

The table lists this clone with many counts. J is TRBJ1-1 and V is TRBV10-1; D is ambiguous. The CDR3 has 12 residues. Trimming took 4 bases from V and 0 from J, leaving 3 bases between them. The germline gives CDR1 WNHNN, CDR2 SYGVQD (reference sequence). CDR3 in amino acids: CASSGMNTEAFF. CDR3 DNA sequence: TGCGCCAGCAGTGGAATGAACACTGAAGCTTTCTTT.

This clone was seen a handful of times. The chain employs TRBV7-9 and TRBJ2-7; D remains unclear. Trimming shortened V by 5 bases and J by 2 bases, and 16 bases separated the two germline ends. The CDR3 is made up of 15 amino acids. CDR1 is SEHNR, CDR2 FQNEAQ, per germline (reference sequence). This CDR3 reads CASSRYLDGTYEQYF. The CDR3 region has the DNA TGTGCCAGCAGCCGTTACTTGGACGGTACCTACGAGCAGTACTTC.

The chain employs TRBV14 and TRBJ2-7, with D hard to call. The CDR3 is 14 residues long. Per the germline V gene, CDR1 is SGHDN and CDR2 is FVKESK. Trimming cost V 2 bases and J 1 base, with 9 bases left between them. For the CDR3, the DNA is TGTGCCAGCAGCCAATTTTGGCAGTCCTACGAGCAGTACTTC. Translating it yields CASSQFWQSYEQYF.